This passage covers 10 T cell receptor beta chains from one sample sequenced in a study of blood T cell repertoires in COVID-19. Libraries were prepared by immunoSEQ multiplex PCR; TCRdb keeps only in-frame clonotypes and omits some of them. Seen here are about 150,000 clones, 75% to 90% observed once, and the top ten hold roughly 2.9%. Sequencing used peripheral blood. Source of these receptors: a man between 60 and 70 years old with active or convalescent COVID-19.

The sample holds one count of this clone. Here the CDR3 reads CASSRLVSDYNEQFF. CDR3 nucleotide sequence: TGTGCCAGCAGTAGACTAGTTAGTGATTACAATGAGCAGTTCTTC. This sequence joins TRBV6-5 and TRBJ2-1; D may be TRBD2 (6 bases). The ends were cut back, 5 bases at V and 4 bases at J, with 15 bases in the middle. Germline CDR1 reads MNHEY; CDR2 reads SVGAGI. CDR3 length: 15 residues.

This rearrangement joins TRBV15 to TRBJ2-5; D is unresolved. Germline V gene data show CDR1 as LNHNV and CDR2 as YYDKDF (reference sequence). CDR3 size: 15 residues. Trimming shortened V by 0 bases and J by 5 bases, and 13 bases separated the two germline ends. The CDR3 bases are TGTGCCACCAGCAGAGATGCGGCAGCACGGGAGACCCAGTACTTC. Amino acids: CATSRDAAARETQYF.

The rearrangement joins TRBV1 to TRBJ2-3; the table's D call TRBD2 went unverified against the DNA. TRBV1 is a pseudogene segment. This CDR3 region has 19 residues. This CDR3 is CTSSKPGGKALRGTDTQYF. The CDR3 DNA sequence: TGCACCAGCTCTAAGCCGGGGGGCAAGGCCCTCCGAGGGACAGATACGCAGTATTTT.

This chain uses TRBV7-8 with TRBJ1-4; the match to TRBD1 covers 9 bases. This CDR3 region has 17 residues. Unmatched junction bases numbered 9, after V lost 1 base and J lost 6 bases. Germline assignment: CDR1 SGHVS and CDR2 FQNEAQ. CDR3 in DNA: TGTGCCAGCAGCTTAGGGGACAGGGCGTCCCAATATGAAAAACTGTTTTTT. The encoded protein is CASSLGDRASQYEKLFF.

The genes are TRBV2 and TRBJ1-3, with a possible D match to TRBD1 (6 bases). This CDR3 has 17 amino acids. V was shortened by 6 bases and J by 0 bases, with 18 bases between the two germline ends. In germline, CDR1 is SNHLY, CDR2 FYNNEI. CDR3 sequence reads: CASRGPPGAISGNTIYF. The CDR3 nucleotides read TGTGCCAGCAGGGGGCCCCCAGGGGCCATCTCTGGAAACACCATATATTTT.

In its sample, this clone was seen a few times. CDR3 DNA: TGCGCCAGCAGCTTGCCCCAGGGTGACTATGGCTACACCTTC. Residues: CASSLPQGDYGYTF. The V gene is TRBV5-1, the J gene TRBJ1-2; TRBD1 is a possible D gene (5 bases). Trimming removed 1 base at V and 3 bases at J, with 10 bases between. This CDR3 contains 14 residues. Germline CDR1 SGHRS, CDR2 YFSETQ.

This chain links TRBV5-4 with TRBJ1-6; D may be TRBD1 (6 bases). The germline V gene has CDR1 SGHNT and CDR2 YYREEE (reference sequence). Trimming left V 6 bases short and J 6 bases short, with 13 bases between. CDR3 length: 14 residues. The CDR3 DNA is TGTGCCAGCAAAGGCCTACAGGGTAATTCACCCCTCCACTTT. Translation: CASKGLQGNSPLHF.

The chain joins TRBV6-2 or TRBV6-3 to TRBJ1-2; TRBD1 matches 7 bases. Unmatched junction bases numbered 11, after V lost 6 bases and J lost 7 bases. The length of the CDR3 is 14 residues. Germline V gives CDR1 MNHEY, CDR2 SVGEGT. CDR3 sequence (DNA): TGTGCCAGCAGCCTTCAGGGGGGATTTCTTGGCTACACCTTC. Translated, it gives CASSLQGGFLGYTF.

The genes are TRBV7-2 and TRBJ2-1; 7 nucleotides agree with TRBD2. Germline V CDR1 and CDR2: SGHTA, FQGNSA. This CDR3 region has 14 residues. The J segment lost 7 bases and the V segment lost 1 base, leaving 4 bases of the junction unmatched. DNA for the CDR3: TGTGCCAGCAGCTTAGGCGGGAGTAGGAATGAGCAGTTCTTC. Its protein is CASSLGGSRNEQFF. The variable domain in full, completed from reference TRBV7-2 and TRBJ2-1, reads GAGVSQSPSNKVTEKGKDVELRCDPISGHTALYWYRQSLGQGLEFLIYFQGNSAPDKSGLPSDRFSAERTGGSVSTLTIQRTQQEDSAVYLCASSLGGSRNEQFFGPGTRLTVL.

This chain joins TRBV5-1 and TRBJ2-5, with TRBD2 matching over 8 bases. In germline, CDR1 is SGHRS, CDR2 YFSETQ. The CDR3 spans 14 residues. Trimming at V came to 3 bases and at J to 1 base, leaving 2 bases not matched to a gene. CDR3 sequence: CASSYSGTQETQYF. DNA of the CDR3: TGCGCCAGCAGCTATAGCGGGACCCAAGAGACCCAGTACTTC.